One and the same sample provided the 15 T cell receptor beta chains below, sequenced in a study of T cells in localized non-small cell lung cancer. Here immunoSEQ multiplex PCR was the method, and the copy in TCRdb shows in-frame clones only, minus some. This table has 4,000 or so clones, 31% appearing once. Sequencing was performed on normal lung tissue next to the tumor, taken before any cancer treatment. The origin of the receptors is a male donor at least 60 years old with stage III lung adenocarcinoma.

This clone was seen a handful of times. The chain uses TRBV11-3 and TRBJ1-2, with 7 bases identical to TRBD1. This CDR3 has 16 amino acids. The germline CDR1 and CDR2 sequences are SGHNT and YENEEA. Trimming removed 1 base from V and 3 bases from J; junction bases left unmatched: 8. CDR3 in amino acids: CASSLGRAGGDYGYTF. The CDR3 DNA follows: TGTGCCAGCAGCTTAGGCCGGGCAGGGGGAGACTATGGCTACACCTTC.

The V and J genes are TRBV18 and TRBJ2-2; a possible D gene is TRBD1 (6 bases). The CDR3 has 15 amino acids. Germline V gene lookup returns CDR1 KGHSH and CDR2 LQKENI. V lost 4 bases to trimming and J lost 3 bases, with 12 bases between them. CDR3 region: CASSQGQGYTGELFF. CDR3 sequence (DNA): TGTGCCAGCTCACAGGGCCAGGGGTACACCGGGGAGCTGTTTTTT. Full variable domain (missing parts from reference TRBV18 and TRBJ2-2): NAGVMQNPRHLVRRRGQEARLRCSPMKGHSHVYWYRQLPEEGLKFMVYLQKENIIDESGMPKERFSAEFPKEGPSILRIQQVVRGDSAAYFCASSQGQGYTGELFFGEGSRLTVL.

The chain combines TRBV30 with TRBJ2-5, with D tentatively TRBD1 (6 bases). Germline values: CDR1 GTSNPN, CDR2 SVGIG (reference sequence). V lost 5 bases to trimming and J lost 5 bases, with 12 bases between them. The CDR3 is 12 residues long. Here the CDR3 reads CAWDGGSETQYF. The CDR3 coding sequence is TGTGCCTGGGATGGGGGCAGCGAGACCCAGTACTTC.

This clone occurred a few times. This chain joins TRBV10-3 and TRBJ2-7, with D perhaps TRBD2 (6 bases). CDR1 and CDR2 (germline): ENHRY, SYGVKD. V was cut by 0 bases and J by 5 bases, with 17 bases left in between. CDR3 size: 16 residues. Written as DNA, the CDR3 is TGTGCCATCAGTGAGTCAGGAGGGGTACTTTTCCACGAGCAGTACTTC. Protein sequence: CAISESGGVLFHEQYF.

The rearrangement links TRBV29-1 to TRBJ2-7; D is unresolved. The germline gives CDR1 SQVTM, CDR2 ANQGSEA. This CDR3 region has 12 residues. Between the trimmed V and J ends, which lost 4 bases and 2 bases, there was a span of 9 bases. The CDR3: CSVVGSTYEQYF. CDR3 nucleotide sequence: TGCAGCGTTGTGGGCAGCACCTACGAGCAGTACTTC.

The chain is built from TRBV6-8 and TRBJ2-3; 9 bases fit TRBD1. This CDR3 is 16 amino acids long. J lost 2 bases, V lost 7 bases, and 10 bases had no gene match. The germline gives CDR1 MNHGY, CDR2 SAAAGT. This CDR3 reads CASNTDRGPNTDTQYF. CDR3 bases: TGTGCCAGCAACACGGACAGGGGACCCAACACAGATACGCAGTATTTT.

This clone was counted once. The V call is TRBV18, the J call TRBJ2-7; 13 bases agree with TRBD2. Germline V gene data show CDR1 as KGHSH and CDR2 as LQKENI. Trimming cost V 1 base and J 3 bases; bases outside gene matches: 15. The CDR3 runs to 20 residues. The CDR3 region has the DNA TGTGCCAGCTCACCACTTTCCGGGACTAGCGGGATTCGGAACCACTACGAGCAGTACTTC. This gives the protein CASSPLSGTSGIRNHYEQYF.

V is TRBV6-8 and J is TRBJ2-7, with D perhaps matching TRBD1 (7 bases). Trimming took off 7 bases at V and 2 bases at J, with 18 bases between the two ends. The germline V gene has CDR1 MNHGY and CDR2 SAAAGT. The CDR3 spans 15 residues. The CDR3 is CASILWGDRTYEQYF. The CDR3 region has the DNA TGTGCCAGCATCCTCTGGGGGGACAGAACCTACGAGCAGTACTTC.

This clone is termed medium-sized. The chain recombines TRBV6-8 with TRBJ2-2; D is tentatively TRBD1 or TRBD2 (6 bases each). The V end lost 5 bases, the J end lost 8 bases, and 12 bases lay between the germline ends. The CDR3 sequence is 13 residues long. Per germline, CDR1 MNHGY and CDR2 SAAAGT. The CDR3 coding sequence is TGTGCCAGCAGTAGTCGGGGGCCAGGGGAGCTGTTTTTT. This translates into CASSSRGPGELFF.

A few counts support this clone. The rearrangement uses TRBV11-3 and TRBJ1-2, with 8 bases identical to TRBD1. This CDR3 spans 15 amino acids. V was pared by 4 bases and J by 5 bases, with 9 bases of the junction left unmatched. CDR1 is SGHNT, CDR2 YENEEA, per germline. CDR3 amino acids: CASSSGTGTQYGYTF. CDR3 nucleotide sequence: TGTGCCAGCAGCTCCGGGACAGGAACCCAATATGGCTACACCTTC.

This chain connects TRBV28 to TRBJ2-2; TRBD1 might be the D (5 bases). Germline CDR1 is MDHEN and CDR2 is SYDVKM. V shed 6 bases and J shed 7 bases, with 15 bases lying between them. CDR3 size: 14 residues. The CDR3 region is CASSPYQGIGELFF. In DNA form, the CDR3 reads TGTGCCAGCAGCCCTTACCAGGGTATCGGGGAGCTGTTTTTT.

This chain joins TRBV29-1 and TRBJ2-5; tentative D call: TRBD1 (5 bases). The CDR3 length is 12 residues. In germline, CDR1 is SQVTM, CDR2 ANQGSEA. V lost 5 bases and J 3 bases, leaving 10 bases between the germline ends. CDR3 region: CSVQGRKETQYF. In DNA, the CDR3 is TGCAGCGTTCAGGGTCGAAAAGAGACCCAGTACTTC.

The table lists this clone with a few counts. V usage is TRBV9 and J usage is TRBJ2-1, with 10 bases aligning to TRBD2. The CDR3 has 15 residues. V shed 4 bases, J shed 2 bases, and the junction held 3 bases outside the gene matches. From germline, CDR1 is SGDLS and CDR2 YYNGEE. Here the CDR3 reads CASSISGRAYNEQFF. In DNA, the CDR3 is TGTGCCAGCAGCATCAGCGGGAGGGCCTACAATGAGCAGTTCTTC.

The chain carries TRBV29-1 and TRBJ1-2; 7 bases align to TRBD1. CDR3 length: 12 residues. Germline CDR1 is SQVTM and CDR2 is ANQGSEA. Trimming took 6 bases from V and 6 from J; bases not matched to a gene: 7. DNA of the CDR3: TGCAGCGTACCAGGGACAGCTAATGGCTACACCTTC. It yields the protein CSVPGTANGYTF.

The chain combines TRBV11-3 with TRBJ2-1; the D gene is possibly TRBD2 (6 bases). The V and J ends lost 5 bases and 7 bases respectively, with 15 bases between them. Per the germline V gene, CDR1 is SGHNT and CDR2 is YENEEA. The CDR3 totals 14 residues. DNA of the CDR3: TGTGCCAGCAGCCCCCTGAGGGCGGGGAATGAGCAGTTCTTC. Its protein is CASSPLRAGNEQFF.